The clone carrying this TCR beta chain was seen only a few times. Generated by immunoSEQ multiplex PCR, the TCRdb table keeps only in-frame clones and is missing some. The repertoire has a few hundred thousand clones, 85% of them found once; the top ten carry approximately 3.6%. The sample comes from a study of blood T cell repertoires in COVID-19. Study summary: T cells, B-cell-depleted T cells, or PBMCs supplied cDNA or gDNA.

Sequencing was done on a sample of peripheral blood. The sequence came from a woman in her late teens or twenties with acute or convalescent COVID-19.

CDR3 amino acids: CASSLDSGRAFF. The DNA for the CDR3 is TGTGCCAGCAGCTTAGATTCAGGCCGAGCTTTCTTT. The chain is built from TRBV7-2 and TRBJ1-1; no clear D gene. Germline V gene lookup returns CDR1 SGHTA and CDR2 FQGNSA. Trimming shortened V by 1 base and J by 10 bases, and 10 bases separated the two germline ends. The CDR3 runs 12 residues. The full variable domain, rest sourced from reference TRBV7-2 and TRBJ1-1, is GAGVSQSPSNKVTEKGKDVELRCDPISGHTALYWYRQSLGQGLEFLIYFQGNSAPDKSGLPSDRFSAERTGGSVSTLTIQRTQQEDSAVYLCASSLDSGRAFFGQGTRLTVV.